The next 8 T cell receptor beta chains were all read from a single sample in a study of CD8 T cells in ankylosing spondylitis. One entry per CDR3 protein results from TCRdb running MiXCR on the 5' RACE reads. The sample lists about 42,000 distinct CDR3 sequences; less than 3.5% were seen once. Source material: blood, either unsorted or a sorted T cell fraction (not recorded which). The receptor set was obtained from a male donor with ankylosing spondylitis or in good health (not recorded which).

The chain combines TRBV9 with TRBJ2-5, with TRBD2 matching over 10 bases. Germline V CDR1 and CDR2: SGDLS, YYNGEE. This CDR3 spans 15 amino acids. V trimming: 4 bases; J trimming: 3 bases; junction bases outside the gene matches: 6. The CDR3, as DNA: TGTGCCAGCAGCATAGTAGCGGGAGGTGAAGAGACCCAGTACTTC. Translation: CASSIVAGGEETQYF.

This clonotype was seen ten or more times. The chain recombines TRBV9 with TRBJ2-5; maybe TRBD1 (6 bases). The ends were cut back, 5 bases at V and 5 bases at J, with 13 bases in the middle. There are 13 residues in the CDR3. CDR1 and CDR2 from the germline V gene are SGDLS and YYNGEE. The CDR3 nucleotides are TGTGCCAGCAGAGCGACAGGTTCTGAGACCCAGTACTTC. Translation: CASRATGSETQYF.

This clonotype was seen many times. The chain uses TRBV9 and TRBJ2-4; tentatively, D is TRBD1 or TRBD2 (5 bases each). In germline, CDR1 is SGDLS, CDR2 YYNGEE. V lost 4 bases to trimming and J lost 0 bases, with 8 bases between them. This CDR3 region has 14 residues. As DNA, the CDR3 is TGTGCCAGCAGCCTGGGGGTAGCCAAAAACATTCAGTACTTC. This encodes CASSLGVAKNIQYF.

This clonotype was observed many times. The rearrangement joins TRBV9 to TRBJ2-1; D not resolved. The germline V gene has CDR1 SGDLS and CDR2 YYNGEE. There are 16 residues in the CDR3. V was shortened by 3 bases and J by 0 bases, with 13 bases between the two germline ends. This CDR3 reads CASSASGPSSYNEQFF. The CDR3 coding sequence is TGTGCCAGCAGCGCTTCCGGGCCTAGCTCCTACAATGAGCAGTTCTTC.

The sample holds many counts of this clonotype. V usage is TRBV9 and J usage is TRBJ1-1; D possibly corresponds to TRBD1 (5 bases). Per the germline V gene, CDR1 is SGDLS and CDR2 is YYNGEE. This CDR3 is built from 16 residues. Between the trimmed V and J ends, which lost 4 bases and 0 bases, there was a span of 16 bases. CDR3 region: CASSPRQNLMNTEAFF. DNA for the CDR3: TGTGCCAGCAGCCCCCGACAGAACCTCATGAACACTGAAGCTTTCTTT.

At least ten counts were recorded for this clonotype. This chain connects TRBV9 to TRBJ2-2, with D unclear. V gave up 3 bases and J gave up 4 bases, with 19 bases separating them. Germline values: CDR1 SGDLS, CDR2 YYNGEE. The CDR3 spans 17 residues. The CDR3 region is CASSGFQLMRTTGELFF. In nucleotides, the CDR3 is TGTGCCAGCAGCGGATTCCAATTGATGCGAACCACCGGGGAGCTGTTTTTT.

This clonotype was found many times. This chain connects TRBV9 to TRBJ1-3; D ambiguous. Germline values: CDR1 SGDLS, CDR2 YYNGEE. V lost 3 bases to trimming and J lost 0 bases, with 7 bases between them. This CDR3 comprises 14 residues. Here the CDR3 reads CASSARPSGNTIYF. The CDR3 nucleotides read TGTGCCAGCAGCGCCAGGCCCTCTGGAAACACCATATATTTT. Based on the CDR3 plus reference TRBV9 and TRBJ1-3, the full variable domain is DSGVTQTPKHLITATGQRVTLRCSPRSGDLSVYWYQQSLDQGLQFLIQYYNGEERAKGNILERFSAQQFPDLHSELNLSSLELGDSALYFCASSARPSGNTIYFGEGSWLTVV.

The sample holds many counts of this clonotype. V and J are TRBV9 and TRBJ2-4; D is perhaps TRBD1 or TRBD2 (5 bases each). The V end lost 0 bases, the J end lost 3 bases, and 10 bases lay between the germline ends. Germline assignment: CDR1 SGDLS and CDR2 YYNGEE. The CDR3 is 15 residues long. The CDR3 coding sequence is TGTGCCAGCAGCGTAGGGGGGATGGGCAAAAACATTCAGTACTTC. Translation: CASSVGGMGKNIQYF. The entire variable domain, with the rest obtained from reference TRBV9 and TRBJ2-4, is as follows: DSGVTQTPKHLITATGQRVTLRCSPRSGDLSVYWYQQSLDQGLQFLIQYYNGEERAKGNILERFSAQQFPDLHSELNLSSLELGDSALYFCASSVGGMGKNIQYFGAGTRLSVL.